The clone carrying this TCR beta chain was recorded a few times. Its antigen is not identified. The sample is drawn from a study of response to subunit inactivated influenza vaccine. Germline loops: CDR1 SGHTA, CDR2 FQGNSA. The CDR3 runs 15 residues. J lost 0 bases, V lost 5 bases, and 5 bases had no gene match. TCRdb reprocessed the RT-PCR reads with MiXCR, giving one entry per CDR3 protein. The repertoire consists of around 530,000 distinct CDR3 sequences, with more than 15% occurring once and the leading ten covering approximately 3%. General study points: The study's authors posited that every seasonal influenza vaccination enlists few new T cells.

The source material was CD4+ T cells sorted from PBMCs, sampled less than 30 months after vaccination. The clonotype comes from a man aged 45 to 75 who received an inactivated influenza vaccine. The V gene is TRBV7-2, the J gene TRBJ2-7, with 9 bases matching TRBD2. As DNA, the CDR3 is TGTGCCAGCAGCACTGCTAGCGGGGTCTCCTACGAGCAGTACTTC. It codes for CASSTASGVSYEQYF.